Following are 5 T cell receptor beta chains from one sample sequenced in a study of control samples from healthy donors and cancer patients. Measured with immunoSEQ multiplex PCR; TCRdb has only the in-frame clones, and not every one. This sample has about 150,000 clones, with under 95% found just once. Sequenced input: blood. The origin of the receptors is a young man in good health.

This chain connects TRBV28 to TRBJ1-6, with 10 bases aligning to TRBD1. The germline V gene encodes CDR1 MDHEN and CDR2 SYDVKM. Trimming took 6 bases from V and 7 from J; bases not matched to a gene: 9. The CDR3 is 16 residues long. The CDR3: CASRSMTGGANSPLHF. CDR3 nucleotide sequence: TGTGCCAGCAGATCTATGACAGGGGGCGCGAATTCACCCCTCCACTTT. Filled out from reference TRBV28 and TRBJ1-6, the complete variable domain reads DVKVTQSSRYLVKRTGEKVFLECVQDMDHENMFWYRQDPGLGLRLIYFSYDVKMKEKGDIPEGYSVSREKKERFSLILESASTNQTSMYLCASRSMTGGANSPLHFGNGTRLTVT.

As DNA, the CDR3 is TGTGCCAGCAGCCCCGGGACAGGTATGAACACTGAAGCTTTCTTT. Its translation is CASSPGTGMNTEAFF. The rearrangement joins TRBV9 to TRBJ1-1, with 8 nucleotides matching TRBD1. Germline CDR1 SGDLS, CDR2 YYNGEE. Unmatched junction bases numbered 5, after V lost 4 bases and J lost 0 bases. The CDR3 is 15 residues long.

This rearrangement joins TRBV6-4 to TRBJ1-1; 8 positions agree with TRBD1. This CDR3 spans 14 amino acids. V gave up 10 bases and J gave up 2 bases; unmatched junction bases: 9. The germline V gene encodes CDR1 MRHNA and CDR2 SNTAGT. The CDR3 loop reads CATRDRPGNTEAFF. CDR3 bases: TGTGCCACCCGGGACAGGCCGGGAAACACTGAAGCTTTCTTT.

The V call is TRBV19, the J call TRBJ1-2, with TRBD1 as a possible D gene (5 bases). The CDR3 runs to 18 residues. Germline V gene lookup returns CDR1 LNHDA and CDR2 SQIVND (reference sequence). V lost 3 bases, J lost 6 bases, and 26 bases lay in between. The CDR3 sequence: CASSISWGREGIYNGYTF. CDR3 nucleotides: TGTGCCAGTAGTATTAGTTGGGGCAGGGAGGGGATCTACAATGGCTACACCTTC.

The CDR3 is CASSIVPGQGQRYRETQYF. CDR3 DNA sequence: TGTGCCAGTAGTATAGTCCCCGGACAGGGCCAGCGCTATAGGGAGACCCAGTACTTC. The V and J genes are TRBV19 and TRBJ2-5; 8 bases align to TRBD1. The CDR3 length is 19 residues. Germline lookup yields CDR1 LNHDA and CDR2 SQIVND (reference sequence). Trimming removed 1 base from V and 5 bases from J; junction bases left unmatched: 18.